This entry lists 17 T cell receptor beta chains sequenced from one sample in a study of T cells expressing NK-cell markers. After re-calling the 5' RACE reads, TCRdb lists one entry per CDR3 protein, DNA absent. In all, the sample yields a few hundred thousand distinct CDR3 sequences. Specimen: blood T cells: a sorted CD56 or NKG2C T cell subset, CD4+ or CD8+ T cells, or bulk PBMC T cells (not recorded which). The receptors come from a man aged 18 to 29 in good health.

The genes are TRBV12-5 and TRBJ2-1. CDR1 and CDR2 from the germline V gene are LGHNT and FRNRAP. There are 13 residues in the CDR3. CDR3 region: CASGLGGWDEQFF.

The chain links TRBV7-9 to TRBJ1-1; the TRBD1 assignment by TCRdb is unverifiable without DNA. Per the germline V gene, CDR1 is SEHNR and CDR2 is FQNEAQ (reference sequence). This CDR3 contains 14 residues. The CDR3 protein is CASSLGDGGRGAFF.

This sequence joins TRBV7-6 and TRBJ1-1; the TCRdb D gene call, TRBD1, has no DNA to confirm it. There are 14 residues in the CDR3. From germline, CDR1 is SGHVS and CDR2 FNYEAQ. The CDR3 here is CASSPGQGGTEAFF.

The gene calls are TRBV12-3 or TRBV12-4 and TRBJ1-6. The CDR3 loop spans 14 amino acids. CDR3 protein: CASSLVGEASPLHF.

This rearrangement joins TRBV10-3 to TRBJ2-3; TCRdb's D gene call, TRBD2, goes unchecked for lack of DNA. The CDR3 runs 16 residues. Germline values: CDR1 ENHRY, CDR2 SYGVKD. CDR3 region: CAISDPGTSVIDTQYF.

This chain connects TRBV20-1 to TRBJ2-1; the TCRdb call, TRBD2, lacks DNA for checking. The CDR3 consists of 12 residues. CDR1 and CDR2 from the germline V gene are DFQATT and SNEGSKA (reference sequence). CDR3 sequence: CSAGLAGFEQFF.

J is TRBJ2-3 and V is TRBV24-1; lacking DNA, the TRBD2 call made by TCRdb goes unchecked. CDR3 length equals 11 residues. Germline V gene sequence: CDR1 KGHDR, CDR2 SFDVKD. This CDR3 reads CATSRRDSWYF.

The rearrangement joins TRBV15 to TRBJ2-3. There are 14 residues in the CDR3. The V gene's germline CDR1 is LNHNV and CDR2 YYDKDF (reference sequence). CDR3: CATGAVLSTDTQYF.

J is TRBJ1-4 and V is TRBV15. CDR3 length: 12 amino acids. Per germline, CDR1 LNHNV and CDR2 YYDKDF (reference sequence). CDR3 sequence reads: CATRGSSEKLFF.

The CDR3 here is CASRGTSRNEQFF. The V gene is TRBV25-1, the J gene TRBJ2-1; TCRdb outputs TRBD2, but without DNA this stays unchecked. CDR3 length: 13 residues. Germline V lookup: CDR1 MGHDK, CDR2 SYGVNS.

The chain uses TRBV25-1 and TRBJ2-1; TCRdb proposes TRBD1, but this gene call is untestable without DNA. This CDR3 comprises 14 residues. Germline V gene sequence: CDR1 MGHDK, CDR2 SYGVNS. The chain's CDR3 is CATGQGTVSFGQFF.

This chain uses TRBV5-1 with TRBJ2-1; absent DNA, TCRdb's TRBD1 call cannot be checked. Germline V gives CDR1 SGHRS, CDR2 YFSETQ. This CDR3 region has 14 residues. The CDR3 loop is CASTTGMISDEQFF.

The CDR3 is CASSLGGTREQFF. The chain links TRBV12-3 or TRBV12-4 to TRBJ2-1. The CDR3 covers 13 residues.

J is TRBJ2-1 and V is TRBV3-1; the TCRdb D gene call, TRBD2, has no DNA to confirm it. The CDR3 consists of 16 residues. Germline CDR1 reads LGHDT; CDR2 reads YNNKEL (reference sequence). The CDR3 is CASSQEPGLAGGLQFF.

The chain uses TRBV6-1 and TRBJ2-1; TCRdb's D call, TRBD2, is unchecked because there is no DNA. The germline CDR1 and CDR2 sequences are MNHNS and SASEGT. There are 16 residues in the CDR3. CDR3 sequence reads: CASSPAGGSFRNEQFF.

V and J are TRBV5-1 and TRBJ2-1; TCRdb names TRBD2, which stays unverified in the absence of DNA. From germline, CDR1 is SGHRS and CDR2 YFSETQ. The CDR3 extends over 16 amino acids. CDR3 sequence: CASTPEGTQPYNEQFF.

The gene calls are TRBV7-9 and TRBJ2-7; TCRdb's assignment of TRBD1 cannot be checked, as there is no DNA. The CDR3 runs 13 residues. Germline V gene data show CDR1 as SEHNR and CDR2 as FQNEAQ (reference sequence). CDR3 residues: CASSRDGAYEQYF.